What follows is one T cell receptor (beta chain) and its context. What it binds is unknown. While unrecorded immune exposures were likely, the donors were nominally healthy when sampled. The data derive from a study of cytomegalovirus exposure and HLA in healthy donors. This CDR3 has 14 residues. Germline CDR1 and CDR2: SGHNT and YYREEE (reference sequence). V shed 5 bases and J shed 5 bases, with 15 bases lying between them. PCR amplification relied on 60 Vbeta primers (plus 13 Jbeta primers). Profiled with immunoSEQ multiplex PCR; TCRdb holds only in-frame clones, not every one. The sample consists of 120,000 to 150,000 clones, roughly 80% of them appearing once. Findings and caveats of the study: Accurate HLA-A and HLA-B prediction from TCR beta sequences was reported for most subjects. Certain indistinguishable V segments, among them TRBV6-2 and TRBV6-3, were excluded.

Sample: PBMCs. The receptor comes from a middle-aged woman in good health and CMV-seropositive. This chain connects TRBV5-4 to TRBJ2-3, with D maybe TRBD1 (5 bases). In DNA form, the CDR3 reads TGTGCCAGCAGATACCTAGGGGCGAAAGATACGCAGTATTTT. Translation: CASRYLGAKDTQYF.